The clone carrying this TCR beta chain was detected only once. What it binds is unknown. This CDR3 spans 16 amino acids. Trimming stripped 5 bases from V and 5 bases from J, with 18 bases between. Germline V gene data show CDR1 as SEHNR and CDR2 as FQNEAQ (reference sequence). The source of the sample is a study of Graves' ophthalmopathy and Graves' hyperthyroidism. Study observations and caveats: Sensitivity reached 87.88% and specificity roughly 82% for a 13-signature model separating ophthalmopathy from stable hyperthyroidism. Sensitivity reached 60% to 71% and specificity 72% to 80% when the model predicted ophthalmopathy progression.

Amplification of the TCR beta CDR3 regions used RNA transcripts (as template). An initial RT-PCR round employing HTBI primers preceded a second-round multiplex PCR. TCRdb reanalysed the multiplex PCR reads using MiXCR and keeps one entry per CDR3 protein. The data show around 660,000 distinct CDR3 sequences, just over 40% seen once. V usage is TRBV7-9 and J usage is TRBJ1-4; possibly TRBD1 for D (6 bases). The sequenced material came from peripheral blood. The receptor was derived from an adult man with Graves' ophthalmopathy. CDR3 DNA: TGTGCCAGCAGCAATCTAGCGGGACAAATAAATGAAAAACTGTTTTTT. It encodes CASSNLAGQINEKLFF.